The sequence of this T cell receptor (beta chain) was determined in a study of blood T cell repertoires in COVID-19. Libraries were prepared by immunoSEQ multiplex PCR; TCRdb keeps only in-frame clonotypes and omits some of them. The sample includes some 350,000 clones, 90% to 95% seen only once; the top ten take less than 3.5%. There are 16 residues in the CDR3. V lost 2 bases, J lost 7 bases, and 13 bases stayed unmatched. Germline assignment: CDR1 SGDLS and CDR2 YYNGEE. Sequencing input: peripheral blood. The chain carries TRBV9 and TRBJ2-7; TRBD2 matches 9 bases. The source is a woman younger than 30 who had recovered from COVID-19. The CDR3 sequence: CASSVSPSGKVGEQYV. Here the CDR3 DNA reads TGTGCCAGCAGCGTTTCCCCTAGCGGGAAGGTTGGTGAGCAGTACGTC.